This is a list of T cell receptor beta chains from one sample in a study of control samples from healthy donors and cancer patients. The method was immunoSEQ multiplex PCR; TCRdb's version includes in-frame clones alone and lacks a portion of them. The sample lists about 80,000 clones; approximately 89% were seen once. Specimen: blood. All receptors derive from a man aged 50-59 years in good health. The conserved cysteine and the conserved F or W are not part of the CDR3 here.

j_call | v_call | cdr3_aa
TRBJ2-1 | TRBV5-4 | ASSPARMQADNEQF
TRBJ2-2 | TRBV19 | ASSIVLDGGELF
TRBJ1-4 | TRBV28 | ASSLGGVTNEKLF
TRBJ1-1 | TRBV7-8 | ASIRTERNTEAF
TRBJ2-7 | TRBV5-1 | ASSLSLTYEQY
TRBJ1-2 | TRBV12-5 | ASDSPANYGYT
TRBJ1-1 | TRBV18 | ASSAQEETGSYEAF
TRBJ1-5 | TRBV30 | AWRTDSNQPQH
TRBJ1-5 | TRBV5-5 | ASSPDRAAFAIQSQH
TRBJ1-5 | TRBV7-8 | ASSLVFQAENQPQH
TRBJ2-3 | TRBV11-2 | ASSSPPGRNTDTQY
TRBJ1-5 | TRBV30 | AWSVGTGGGNQPQH
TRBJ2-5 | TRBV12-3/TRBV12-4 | ASSVVRETQY
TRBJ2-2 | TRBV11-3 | ASSRGTANTGELF
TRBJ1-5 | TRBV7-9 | ASSLGDVSNQPQH
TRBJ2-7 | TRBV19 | ASSIGGGYEQY
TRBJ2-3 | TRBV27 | ASRQRGISTDTQY
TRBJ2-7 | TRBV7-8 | ASSWGAGGYEQY
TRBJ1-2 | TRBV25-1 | ASSEYEVYGYT
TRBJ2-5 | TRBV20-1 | SAVFGETQY
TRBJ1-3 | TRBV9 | ASSGARTGFSGNTIY
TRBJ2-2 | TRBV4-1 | ASSQERDTGELF
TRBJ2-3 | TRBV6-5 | ASSYEGGGSTDTQY
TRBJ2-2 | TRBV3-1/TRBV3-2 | ASSQEVATGELF
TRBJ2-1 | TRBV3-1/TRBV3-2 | ASSQGLAGGPQF
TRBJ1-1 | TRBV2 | ASNPLDLNTEAF
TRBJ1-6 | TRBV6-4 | ASSNTGFDSPLH
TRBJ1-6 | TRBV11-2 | ASSLTGGGPYNSPLH
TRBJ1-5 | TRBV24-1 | ATSGGTGDQPQH